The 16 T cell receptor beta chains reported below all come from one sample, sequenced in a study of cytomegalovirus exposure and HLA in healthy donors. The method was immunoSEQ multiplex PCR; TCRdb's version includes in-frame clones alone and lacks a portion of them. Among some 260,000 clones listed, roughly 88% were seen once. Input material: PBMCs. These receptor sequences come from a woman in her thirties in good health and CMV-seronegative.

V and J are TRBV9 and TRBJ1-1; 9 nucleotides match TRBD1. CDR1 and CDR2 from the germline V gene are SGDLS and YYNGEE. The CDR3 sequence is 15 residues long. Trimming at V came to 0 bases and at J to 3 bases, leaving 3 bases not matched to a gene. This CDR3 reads CASSVVQGADTEAFF. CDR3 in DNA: TGTGCCAGCAGCGTAGTACAGGGGGCCGACACTGAAGCTTTCTTT.

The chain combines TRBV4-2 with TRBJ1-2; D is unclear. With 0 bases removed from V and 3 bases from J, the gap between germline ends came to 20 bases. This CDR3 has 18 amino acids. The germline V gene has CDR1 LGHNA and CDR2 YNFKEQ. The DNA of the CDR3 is TGTGCCAGCAGCCAAGACTTGGATGGTAGTGGAACCCACTATGGCTACACCTTC. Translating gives CASSQDLDGSGTHYGYTF.

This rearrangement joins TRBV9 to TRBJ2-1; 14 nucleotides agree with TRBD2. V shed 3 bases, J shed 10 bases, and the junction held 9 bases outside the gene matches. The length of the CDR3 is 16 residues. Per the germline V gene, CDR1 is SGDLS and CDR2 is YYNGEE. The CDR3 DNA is TGTGCCAGCAGCGCCGGACTAGCGGGAGGTAGGGAGGAGCAGTTCTTC. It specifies CASSAGLAGGREEQFF.

The CDR3 region is CASRSGNQPQHF. For the CDR3, the DNA is TGTGCCAGCAGATCCGGCAATCAGCCCCAGCATTTT. This chain connects TRBV6-5 to TRBJ1-5; D is unresolved. Trimming pared 6 bases from V and 2 bases from J, leaving 5 bases between. The CDR3 runs to 12 residues. CDR1 and CDR2 from the germline V gene are MNHEY and SVGAGI.

CDR3 sequence reads: CASSLGQVGFDEQFF. The CDR3 nucleotides read TGTGCCAGCAGTTTAGGGCAAGTGGGCTTCGATGAGCAGTTCTTC. V and J are TRBV28 and TRBJ2-1; D is ambiguous. The V end was cut by 2 bases, the J end by 8 bases, with 16 bases between. The CDR3 length is 15 residues. The germline V gene has CDR1 MDHEN and CDR2 SYDVKM.

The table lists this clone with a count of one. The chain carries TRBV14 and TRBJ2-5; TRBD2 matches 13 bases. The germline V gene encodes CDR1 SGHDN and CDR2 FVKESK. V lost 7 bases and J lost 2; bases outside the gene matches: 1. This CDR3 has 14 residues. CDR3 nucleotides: TGTGCCAGCAAGGGACTAGCGGGGCAAGAGACCCAGTACTTC. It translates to CASKGLAGQETQYF. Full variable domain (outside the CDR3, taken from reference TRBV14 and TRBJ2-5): EAGVTQFPSHSVIEKGQTVTLRCDPISGHDNLYWYRRVMGKEIKFLLHFVKESKQDESGMPNNRFLAERTGGTYSTLKVQPAELEDSGVYFCASKGLAGQETQYFGPGTRLLVL.

As DNA, the CDR3 is TGTGCCAGCAGGGGGATAGCGGACTACTACGAGCAGTACTTC. This gives the protein CASRGIADYYEQYF. V is TRBV2 and J is TRBJ2-7; D may be TRBD2 (6 bases). The V end was cut by 6 bases, the J end by 3 bases, with 15 bases between. In germline, CDR1 is SNHLY, CDR2 FYNNEI. This CDR3 region has 14 residues.

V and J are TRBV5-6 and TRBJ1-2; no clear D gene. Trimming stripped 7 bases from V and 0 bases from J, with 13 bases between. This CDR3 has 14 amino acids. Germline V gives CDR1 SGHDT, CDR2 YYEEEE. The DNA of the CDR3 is TGTGCCAGCGACTCTACGCCTCCTAACTATGGCTACACCTTC. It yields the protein CASDSTPPNYGYTF. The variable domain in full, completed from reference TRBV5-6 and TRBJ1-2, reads DAGVTQSPTHLIKTRGQQVTLRCSPKSGHDTVSWYQQALGQGPQFIFQYYEEEERQRGNFPDRFSGHQFPNYSSELNVNALLLGDSALYLCASDSTPPNYGYTFGSGTRLTVV.

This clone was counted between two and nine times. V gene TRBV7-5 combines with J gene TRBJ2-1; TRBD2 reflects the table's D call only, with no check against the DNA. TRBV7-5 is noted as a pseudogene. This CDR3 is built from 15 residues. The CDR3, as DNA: TGTGCCAGAAGCTTAGTTCTAGCGGACTACAATGAGCAGTTCTTC. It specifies CARSLVLADYNEQFF.

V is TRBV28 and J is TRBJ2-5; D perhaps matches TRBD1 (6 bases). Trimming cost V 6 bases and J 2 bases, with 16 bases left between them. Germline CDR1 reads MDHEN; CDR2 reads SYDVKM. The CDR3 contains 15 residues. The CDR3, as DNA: TGTGCCAGCAGGGCCGGGACAATAATTCAAGAGACCCAGTACTTC. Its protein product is CASRAGTIIQETQYF.

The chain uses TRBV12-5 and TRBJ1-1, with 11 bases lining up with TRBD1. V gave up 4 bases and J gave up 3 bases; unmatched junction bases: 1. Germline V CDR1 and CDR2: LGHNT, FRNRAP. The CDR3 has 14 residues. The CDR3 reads CASGWTGGYTEAFF. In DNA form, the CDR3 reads TGTGCTAGTGGTTGGACAGGGGGCTACACTGAAGCTTTCTTT.

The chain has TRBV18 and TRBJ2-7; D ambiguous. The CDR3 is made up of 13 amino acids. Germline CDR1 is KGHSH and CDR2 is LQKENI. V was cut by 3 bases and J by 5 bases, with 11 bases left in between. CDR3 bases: TGTGCCAGCTCACCGAAAGCTATCCACGAGCAGTACTTC. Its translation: CASSPKAIHEQYF.

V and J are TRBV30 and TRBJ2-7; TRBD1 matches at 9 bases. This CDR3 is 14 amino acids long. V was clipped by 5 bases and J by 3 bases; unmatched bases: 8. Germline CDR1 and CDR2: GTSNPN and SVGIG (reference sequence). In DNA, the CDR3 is TGTGCCTGGCGGCCCGGGACAGGGCGCTACGAGCAGTACTTC. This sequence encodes CAWRPGTGRYEQYF. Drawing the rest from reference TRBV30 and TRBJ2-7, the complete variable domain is SQTIHQWPATLVQPVGSPLSLECTVEGTSNPNLYWYRQAAGRGLQLLFYSVGIGQISSEVPQNLSASRPQDRQFILSSKKLLLSDSGFYLCAWRPGTGRYEQYFGPGTRLTVT.

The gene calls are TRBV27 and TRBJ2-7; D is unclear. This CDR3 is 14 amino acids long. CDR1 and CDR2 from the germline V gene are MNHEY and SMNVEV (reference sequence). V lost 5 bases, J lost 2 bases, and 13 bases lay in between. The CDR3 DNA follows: TGTGCCAGCAGTCCGACTCGGCTTCCCTACGAGCAGTACTTC. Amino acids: CASSPTRLPYEQYF.

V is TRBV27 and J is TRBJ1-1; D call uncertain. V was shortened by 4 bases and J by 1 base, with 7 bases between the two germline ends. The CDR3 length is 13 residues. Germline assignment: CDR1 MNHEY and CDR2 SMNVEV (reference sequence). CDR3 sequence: CASSWSGNTEAFF. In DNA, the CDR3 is TGTGCCAGCAGTTGGAGCGGGAACACTGAAGCTTTCTTT.

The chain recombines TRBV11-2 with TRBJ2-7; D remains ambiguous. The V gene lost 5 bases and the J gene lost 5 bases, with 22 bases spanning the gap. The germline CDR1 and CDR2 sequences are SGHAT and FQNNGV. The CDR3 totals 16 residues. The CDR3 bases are TGTGCCAGCAGCCGACGGGCCCAAGCGTACCTAGACGAGCAGTACTTC. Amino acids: CASSRRAQAYLDEQYF.